The 17 T cell receptor beta chains presented below share a single source sample, sequenced in a study of T cell repertoires in aging, cancer and after chemotherapy. TRB rearrangements spanning V, D and J were amplified using mixed TRB-A/B primers. In TCRdb, the multiplex PCR reads were re-called with MiXCR into one record per CDR3 protein. The top ten clones hold about 15% of a sample with 4,000 to 6,000 distinct CDR3 sequences, less than 25% of them seen once. Amplification of TCR beta used genomic DNA extracted from peripheral blood. The material sequenced was blood. The receptors originated from a human donor with a blood cancer.

This clonotype was observed a handful of times. CDR3 sequence reads: CASSPAAGNNQPQHF. DNA of the CDR3: TGTGCCAGCTCACCAGCGGCAGGGAACAATCAGCCCCAGCATTTT. This sequence joins TRBV18 and TRBJ1-5; D may be TRBD1 (5 bases). V was cut by 2 bases and J by 3 bases, with 11 bases left in between. The CDR3 is 15 amino acids. Germline CDR1 is KGHSH and CDR2 is LQKENI.

This clonotype counts as medium-sized. The V and J genes are TRBV7-6 and TRBJ2-6; D is uncertain. Germline-derived CDR1 and CDR2 are SGHVS and FNYEAQ. This CDR3 has 16 residues. Trimming removed 1 base from V and 1 base from J, with 8 bases in between. CDR3 nucleotides: TGTGCCAGCAGCTTAGGGGGTGCATCTGGGGCCAACGTCCTGACTTTC. Amino acid sequence: CASSLGGASGANVLTF. The whole variable domain, remainder taken from reference TRBV7-6 and TRBJ2-6, is GAGVSQSPRYKVTKRGQDVALRCDPISGHVSLYWYRQALGQGPEFLTYFNYEAQQDKSGLPNDRFSAERPEGSISTLTIQRTEQRDSAMYRCASSLGGASGANVLTFGAGSRLTVL.

This clonotype came up a few times. The chain is built from TRBV11-2 and TRBJ2-7; 9 positions match TRBD1. Germline trimming cut 6 bases from V and 0 bases from J; bases unmatched to any gene: 3. The germline gives CDR1 SGHAT, CDR2 FQNNGV. The CDR3 spans 14 residues. CDR3 sequence: CASSGQGYSYEQYF. The DNA for the CDR3 is TGTGCCAGCAGTGGACAGGGGTACTCCTACGAGCAGTACTTC.

This clonotype is labeled as medium-sized. The V call is TRBV30, the J call TRBJ2-3; D unclear. This CDR3 region has 13 residues. The V end lost 0 bases, the J end lost 3 bases, and 7 bases lay between the germline ends. CDR1 and CDR2 (germline): GTSNPN, SVGIG (reference sequence). The CDR3 bases are TGTGCCTGGAGTGTAAAAGGAACAGATACGCAGTATTTT. This encodes CAWSVKGTDTQYF.

Regarding this clonotype: A read error may be the cause here, since a much bigger clone is one base away. This chain connects TRBV18 to TRBJ1-2, with D unresolved. Germline CDR1 is KGHSH and CDR2 is LQKENI. CDR3 length equals 15 residues. The CDR3, as DNA: TGTGCCAGCTCACCTATGAACGAGGGTAACTATTGCTACACCTTC. It is translated as CASSPMNEGNYCYTF.

This clonotype appeared once. The chain is built from TRBV6-1 and TRBJ2-3; TRBD2 matches at 8 bases. The V gene end was trimmed by 6 bases and the J gene end by 2 bases; junction bases not matched to a gene: 7. The CDR3 is 15 residues long. Germline V gene data show CDR1 as MNHNS and CDR2 as SASEGT. The CDR3 region has the DNA TGTGCCAGCAGCCAGGCGGGGGGAATCACAGATACGCAGTATTTT. As protein: CASSQAGGITDTQYF.

As regards this clonotype: Being one base from a much bigger clone, this may be a read error. This chain links TRBV7-2 with TRBJ2-5, with 8 bases identical to TRBD2. Looked up from germline, CDR1 is SGHTA and CDR2 is FQGNSA. CDR3 size: 15 residues. CDR3 sequence reads: CASSLLRGVQEAQYF. Written as DNA, the CDR3 is TGTGCCAGCAGCTTATTGCGGGGGGTTCAAGAGGCCCAGTACTTC.

By share of the sample, this clonotype is medium-sized. The chain is built from TRBV5-1 and TRBJ2-1; tentatively, D is TRBD2 (6 bases). Looked up from germline, CDR1 is SGHRS and CDR2 is YFSETQ. This CDR3 has 14 amino acids. Trimming shortened V by 2 bases and J by 7 bases, and 13 bases separated the two germline ends. CDR3 sequence (DNA): TGCGCCAGCAGCTTCCTAGCGAATTCTAATGAGCAGTTCTTC. It encodes CASSFLANSNEQFF.

By proportion, this clonotype is medium-sized (0.01 to 0.1%). This chain connects TRBV5-5 to TRBJ2-7, with D possibly called TRBD1 or TRBD2 (5 bases each). Per the germline V gene, CDR1 is SGHKS and CDR2 is YYEKEE (reference sequence). This CDR3 is built from 14 residues. V was trimmed by 3 bases and J by 2 bases, leaving 12 bases between them. The CDR3 bases are TGTGCCAGCAGCTGGGACCAGGGCCCCTACGAGCAGTACTTC. Translation gives CASSWDQGPYEQYF.

CDR3 coding DNA: TGCAGTGCCTTGCGGGTAGTATCTGGAAACACCATATATTTT. It encodes CSALRVVSGNTIYF. The J gene is TRBJ1-3, the V gene TRBV20-1, with D hard to call. The length of the CDR3 is 14 residues. Germline V gene data show CDR1 as DFQATT and CDR2 as SNEGSKA (reference sequence). V lost 6 bases to trimming and J lost 1 base, with 13 bases between them.

This clonotype qualifies as medium-sized. V gene TRBV5-6 combines with J gene TRBJ2-7; 12 bases fit TRBD1. V shed 4 bases, J shed 5 bases, and the junction held 13 bases outside the gene matches. The CDR3 has 17 residues. Germline V CDR1 and CDR2: SGHDT, YYEEEE. The CDR3 DNA is TGTGCCAGCAGCCTACTATCAGGGGACAGGGGGCCGAACGAGCAGTACTTC. Amino acids: CASSLLSGDRGPNEQYF.

The chain has TRBV7-6 and TRBJ1-1; D gene ambiguous. Germline assignment: CDR1 SGHVS and CDR2 FNYEAQ. Deletions cut 5 bases from V and 2 bases from J, with 12 bases between. The CDR3 totals 14 residues. The chain's CDR3 is CASSHLEANTEAFF. As DNA, the CDR3 is TGTGCCAGCAGCCACCTCGAGGCAAACACTGAAGCTTTCTTT. The whole variable domain, remainder taken from reference TRBV7-6 and TRBJ1-1, is GAGVSQSPRYKVTKRGQDVALRCDPISGHVSLYWYRQALGQGPEFLTYFNYEAQQDKSGLPNDRFSAERPEGSISTLTIQRTEQRDSAMYRCASSHLEANTEAFFGQGTRLTVV.

In this sample, this clonotype is medium-sized. The rearrangement joins TRBV29-1 to TRBJ2-6; TRBD1 might be the D (6 bases). Trimming removed 4 bases at V and 2 bases at J, with 18 bases between. Germline V gene sequence: CDR1 SQVTM, CDR2 ANQGSEA. The CDR3 contains 17 residues. The CDR3 DNA sequence: TGCAGCGTTGCGCCGAGAACAGGGTCTGCTGGGGCCAACGTCCTGACTTTC. Protein: CSVAPRTGSAGANVLTF.

The chain couples TRBV4-1 to TRBJ1-6; no definite D call. CDR1 and CDR2 (germline): MGHRA, YSYEKL. The germline V and J ends were trimmed by 1 base and 7 bases, with 5 bases remaining between them. The CDR3 has 13 residues. The CDR3 here is CASSQVLNSPLHF. In DNA, the CDR3 is TGCGCCAGCAGCCAAGTCCTCAATTCACCCCTCCACTTT.

The chain employs TRBV19 and TRBJ1-2; perhaps TRBD1 as D (6 bases). The CDR3 spans 14 residues. V was shortened by 4 bases and J by 2 bases, with 11 bases between the two germline ends. CDR1 is LNHDA and CDR2 is SQIVND in the germline V gene (reference sequence). The CDR3 sequence is CASSKRGDNYGYTF. CDR3 nucleotide sequence: TGTGCCAGTAGTAAGAGGGGGGACAACTATGGCTACACCTTC.

By share, this clonotype counts as medium-sized (0.01 to 0.1%). The chain links TRBV6-5 to TRBJ1-1; no definite D call. The CDR3 is 13 amino acids. Deletions cut 6 bases from V and 1 base from J, with 9 bases between. Germline CDR1 is MNHEY and CDR2 is SVGAGI. CDR3 sequence reads: CASSSRKNTEAFF. CDR3 coding DNA: TGTGCCAGCAGCTCAAGAAAGAACACTGAAGCTTTCTTT.

Comments on this clonotype: Being one base from a much bigger clone, this may be a read error. The chain uses TRBV5-1 and TRBJ2-3, with D perhaps matching TRBD1 (5 bases). Per germline, CDR1 SGHRS and CDR2 YFSETQ. The CDR3 is made up of 13 amino acids. V was pared by 7 bases and J by 2 bases, with 11 bases between. As DNA, the CDR3 is TGCGCCAGCGACAGAGATCTCACAGATACGCAGTATTTT. It specifies CASDRDLTDTQYF.